Listed here are 17 T cell receptor beta chains from one sample, sequenced in a study of blood T cells in healthy people across ages. The second PCR ran roughly 6 to 11 cycles with a sample-barcoded 5' primer and J-beta primers. In TCRdb, the 5' RACE reads were re-called with MiXCR into one record per CDR3 protein. This table holds 850,000 to 1,000,000 distinct CDR3 sequences, just over 50% found once. The sample comprised blood. These TCRs come from a woman aged 60 to 75 in good health.

This clonotype was seen a few times. The chain recombines TRBV18 with TRBJ2-5; weak D call: TRBD2 (5 bases). CDR1 and CDR2 from the germline V gene are KGHSH and LQKENI. The CDR3 length is 13 residues. Trimming removed 3 bases at V and 5 bases at J, with 10 bases between. The DNA of the CDR3 is TGTGCCAGCTCACCTAACGAGGGTGAGACCCAGTACTTC. Protein: CASSPNEGETQYF.

A single count supports this clonotype. This chain uses TRBV12-3 or TRBV12-4 with TRBJ1-1, with no clear D. The CDR3 covers 13 residues. Trimming shortened V by 7 bases and J by 3 bases, and 12 bases separated the two germline ends. The DNA of the CDR3 is TGTGCCAGCAACCGGCCGTTAGACACTGAAGCTTTCTTT. This translates into CASNRPLDTEAFF.

This clonotype appeared a few times. The chain links TRBV7-2 to TRBJ1-4, with 7 bases aligning to TRBD1. CDR3 size: 14 residues. Germline lookup yields CDR1 SGHTA and CDR2 FQGNSA. V dropped 7 bases and J dropped 3; count of bases not matched to a gene: 5. CDR3 sequence (DNA): TGTGCCAGCACCCGGACAGGATCTAATGAAAAACTGTTTTTT. It specifies CASTRTGSNEKLFF.

This clonotype turned up a few times. J is TRBJ1-5 and V is TRBV6-6; perhaps TRBD1 as D (6 bases). Trimming took off 6 bases at V and 7 bases at J, with 19 bases between the two ends. The germline V gene has CDR1 MNHNY and CDR2 SVGAGI (reference sequence). This CDR3 comprises 15 residues. CDR3 sequence reads: CASRSGTKRRQPQHF. CDR3 nucleotide sequence: TGTGCCAGCAGGTCCGGGACAAAAAGACGACAGCCCCAGCATTTT.

The chain is built from TRBV6-6 and TRBJ2-7; D remains ambiguous. Germline V gene sequence: CDR1 MNHNY, CDR2 SVGAGI (reference sequence). The V gene lost 6 bases and the J gene lost 7 bases, with 22 bases spanning the gap. The CDR3 totals 15 residues. CDR3 DNA: TGTGCCAGCAGGAACGGACGAAGCTCCTACAATGAGCAGTACTTC. This translates into CASRNGRSSYNEQYF.

The chain has TRBV5-1 and TRBJ2-7; TRBD2 matches at 7 bases. With V trimmed by 0 bases and J by 7 bases, 10 bases remained unmatched. Per germline, CDR1 SGHRS and CDR2 YFSETQ. The CDR3 is 15 residues long. This chain's CDR3 is CASSLGLAVWDEQYF. CDR3 in DNA: TGCGCCAGCAGCTTGGGGCTAGCGGTGTGGGATGAGCAGTACTTC.

This chain uses TRBV21-1 with TRBJ2-5; the D call of TRBD1 is as the table states it, not checked on the DNA. The J call may be faulty, since TRBJ2-7 better matches the DNA end. TRBV21-1 corresponds to a pseudogene. This CDR3 region has 16 residues. The CDR3 loop is CASSRTPQGFSYEQYF. The CDR3 DNA follows: TGTGCCAGCAGCCGAACACCACAGGGTTTCTCCTACGAGCAGTACTTC.

This clonotype appeared a few times. The chain has TRBV5-1 and TRBJ2-1, with a weak D call TRBD2 (6 bases). From germline, CDR1 is SGHRS and CDR2 YFSETQ. Deletions cut 0 bases from V and 6 bases from J, with 25 bases between. CDR3 length equals 19 residues. This chain's CDR3 is CASSLDSVRVGERVNEQFF. The DNA for the CDR3 is TGCGCCAGCAGCTTGGATTCCGTTCGGGTCGGGGAGCGGGTCAATGAGCAGTTCTTC.

This clonotype has only one observation. The chain has TRBV19 and TRBJ2-7; D remains unclear. Germline CDR1 LNHDA, CDR2 SQIVND (reference sequence). Trimming cost V 5 bases and J 4 bases, with 18 bases left between them. There are 15 residues in the CDR3. CDR3 amino acids: CASSVGRTASYEQYF. CDR3 DNA sequence: TGTGCCAGTAGTGTTGGAAGGACGGCTAGTTACGAGCAGTACTTC.

This chain uses TRBV7-9 with TRBJ2-1, with TRBD2 identical over 8 bases. Trimming at V came to 4 bases and at J to 9 bases, leaving 14 bases not matched to a gene. Germline assignment: CDR1 SEHNR and CDR2 FQNEAQ (reference sequence). The CDR3 length is 16 residues. As DNA, the CDR3 is TGTGCCAGCAGCTCAAAAGGCGGGAGGCAGTTTAGTGAGCAGTTCTTC. Amino acid sequence: CASSSKGGRQFSEQFF.

This chain links TRBV29-1 with TRBJ2-1; D gene unclear. Trimming cost V 6 bases and J 13 bases, with 22 bases left between them. CDR3 length equals 13 residues. The germline gives CDR1 SQVTM, CDR2 ANQGSEA. CDR3 region: CSVARTEQETQFF. Written as DNA, the CDR3 is TGCAGCGTCGCAAGGACGGAGCAGGAGACCCAGTTCTTC.

Many counts were recorded for this clonotype. The chain recombines TRBV7-2 with TRBJ2-4; 8 bases match TRBD2. CDR3 length equals 20 residues. The germline V gene has CDR1 SGHTA and CDR2 FQGNSA. J gave up 7 bases and V 1 base, and 21 bases lay outside the gene matches. The CDR3 coding sequence is TGTGCCAGCAGCTTAGTTAGCGGGAACAGTGGATTTCGGGGAGGCAACATTCAGTACTTC. Amino acid sequence: CASSLVSGNSGFRGGNIQYF.

The chain employs TRBV24-1 and TRBJ2-5, with 10 bases matching TRBD1. Germline-derived CDR1 and CDR2 are KGHDR and SFDVKD. V was pared by 2 bases and J by 2 bases, with 4 bases of the junction left unmatched. The length of the CDR3 is 16 residues. Here the CDR3 reads CATSDWGTGVQETQYF. The CDR3 DNA follows: TGTGCCACCAGTGATTGGGGGACAGGGGTTCAAGAGACCCAGTACTTC.

The chain is built from TRBV5-6 and TRBJ2-5; D is uncertain. The CDR3 length is 15 residues. The V and J ends lost 4 bases and 1 base respectively, with 14 bases between them. Germline V gene sequence: CDR1 SGHDT, CDR2 YYEEEE. The CDR3 sequence is CASSPPTRPQETQYF. For the CDR3, the DNA is TGTGCCAGCAGCCCCCCGACTCGCCCCCAAGAGACCCAGTACTTC. Full variable domain (missing parts from reference TRBV5-6 and TRBJ2-5): DAGVTQSPTHLIKTRGQQVTLRCSPKSGHDTVSWYQQALGQGPQFIFQYYEEEERQRGNFPDRFSGHQFPNYSSELNVNALLLGDSALYLCASSPPTRPQETQYFGPGTRLLVL.

With respect to this clonotype: The junction does not match germline at one end; this may be a read error. The chain uses TRBV5-1 and TRBJ1-2; D not resolved. The CDR3 loop spans 13 amino acids. Germline-derived CDR1 and CDR2 are SGHRS and YFSETQ. This CDR3 reads CASSVSSNDGYTF. In nucleotides, the CDR3 is TGCGCCAGCAGCGTGTCCTCTAACGATGGCTACACCTTC.

The chain couples TRBV20-1 to TRBJ2-7; D gene unclear. The CDR3 covers 10 residues. CDR1 is DFQATT, CDR2 SNEGSKA, per germline (reference sequence). The ends were cut back, 5 bases at V and 5 bases at J, with 7 bases in the middle. The CDR3 DNA reads as TGCAGTGCTGAGGCGCACGAGCAGTACTTC. Translating gives CSAEAHEQYF.

The chain carries TRBV20-1 and TRBJ2-7; D gene ambiguous. The CDR3 totals 15 residues. Trimming took off 5 bases at V and 2 bases at J, with 19 bases between the two ends. Germline CDR1 and CDR2: DFQATT and SNEGSKA (reference sequence). For the CDR3, the DNA is TGCAGTGCTGACCTACTGAGCACCATGACCTACGAGCAGTACTTC. Amino acid sequence: CSADLLSTMTYEQYF.